Sequencing of this TCR beta chain was carried out in a study of blood T cell repertoires in COVID-19. For the study at large: Samples representing acute and convalescent COVID-19 were sourced from the United States, Italy and Spain. PBMCs, B-cell-depleted T cells, or T cells were the source of the cDNA or gDNA that made up the material.

Original methodology: The assay estimated nucleated cells by amplifying reference gene primers. The table came from immunoSEQ multiplex PCR; TCRdb's copy has only in-frame clones and leaves some out. Clone size and V and J calls were adopted from that table, with D and trimming inferred from the DNA. Of roughly 38,000 clones listed, just over 90% are singletons. This clone was recorded once. Germline CDR1 reads SGHTA; CDR2 reads FQGNSA. The V gene lost 1 base and the J gene lost 4 bases, with 10 bases spanning the gap. The CDR3 covers 14 residues. The sequencing sample was made of peripheral blood. This receptor was obtained from a man aged 45 to 65 with active COVID-19. V usage is TRBV7-2 and J usage is TRBJ1-2, with no clear D. For the CDR3, the DNA is TGTGCCAGCAGCTTAGACGGGGTGTCCTATGGCTACACCTTC. Its protein is CASSLDGVSYGYTF.